A single sample gave rise to the 22 T cell receptor beta chains below, sequenced in a study of Graves' ophthalmopathy and Graves' hyperthyroidism. Researchers took RNA transcripts and amplified TCR beta CDR3 regions from them. Second-round multiplex PCR came after a first-round RT-PCR that employed HTBI primers. TCRdb recomputed calls from the multiplex PCR reads with MiXCR, one row per CDR3 protein. The sample holds about 620,000 distinct CDR3 sequences, 22% seen once. The sequenced material came from peripheral blood. The origin of the receptors is a woman between 18 and 30 years old with stable Graves' hyperthyroidism. Some clones in this sample may be carry-over from other donors' samples.

This clonotype was picked up a small number of times. V usage is TRBV6-1 and J usage is TRBJ1-1; D is perhaps TRBD1 (6 bases). CDR3 length: 15 amino acids. V lost 6 bases to trimming and J lost 5 bases, with 19 bases between them. The germline V gene encodes CDR1 MNHNS and CDR2 SASEGT. CDR3 nucleotides: TGTGCCAGCAGGGCTCAGCAGGGGTGGAGTACTGAAGCTTTCTTT. This codes for CASRAQQGWSTEAFF.

The chain employs TRBV3-1 and TRBJ2-4; 15 bases fit TRBD2. CDR3 size: 17 residues. V trimming: 1 base; J trimming: 3 bases; junction bases outside the gene matches: 1. The V gene's germline CDR1 is LGHDT and CDR2 YNNKEL (reference sequence). CDR3 sequence reads: CASSQGGLAGGKNIQYF. CDR3 nucleotides: TGTGCCAGCAGCCAAGGGGGACTAGCGGGAGGCAAAAACATTCAGTACTTC.

This clonotype was observed at least ten times. V and J are TRBV19 and TRBJ1-5, with TRBD1 matching over 7 bases. Trimming took 7 bases from V and 3 from J; bases not matched to a gene: 9. The germline gives CDR1 LNHDA, CDR2 SQIVND (reference sequence). The CDR3 length is 15 residues. The CDR3 sequence is CASKSRDRDNQPQHF. CDR3 coding DNA: TGTGCCAGTAAGTCAAGAGACAGGGACAATCAGCCCCAGCATTTT.

The chain uses TRBV19 and TRBJ1-1; tentative D call: TRBD1 (5 bases). CDR1 is LNHDA, CDR2 SQIVND, per germline (reference sequence). This CDR3 spans 13 amino acids. The V and J ends lost 7 bases and 6 bases respectively, with 15 bases between them. The CDR3 spells CASTPRAQAEAFF. CDR3 bases: TGTGCCAGTACCCCCAGGGCGCAAGCTGAAGCTTTCTTT.

V is TRBV25-1 and J is TRBJ1-6; 9 bases align to TRBD1. V was clipped by 6 bases and J by 11 bases; unmatched bases: 5. The germline CDR1 and CDR2 sequences are MGHDK and SYGVNS. CDR3 length equals 13 residues. In DNA, the CDR3 is TGTGCCAGCAGGGGACAGGGCATAACACCCCTCCACTTT. Its translation is CASRGQGITPLHF. The complete variable domain, with remaining parts taken from reference TRBV25-1 and TRBJ1-6, reads EADIYQTPRYLVIGTGKKITLECSQTMGHDKMYWYQQDPGMELHLIHYSYGVNSTEKGDLSSESTVSRIRTEHFPLTLESARPSHTSQYLCASRGQGITPLHFGNGTRLTVT.

V usage is TRBV11-2 and J usage is TRBJ1-1; unclear D gene. V shed 1 base and J shed 0 bases, with 12 bases lying between them. The germline V gene has CDR1 SGHAT and CDR2 FQNNGV. The CDR3 consists of 16 residues. The CDR3 is CASSLGRSHMNTEAFF. In DNA form, the CDR3 reads TGTGCCAGCAGCTTAGGTCGCAGCCACATGAACACTGAAGCTTTCTTT.

The chain uses TRBV6-1 and TRBJ1-2; TRBD1 is a possible D gene (5 bases). This CDR3 region has 15 residues. Germline V gives CDR1 MNHNS, CDR2 SASEGT. Deletions cut 6 bases from V and 5 bases from J, with 19 bases between. CDR3 coding DNA: TGTGCCAGCAGAAGATCCCAGGGCGGATCATATGGCTACACCTTC. It yields the protein CASRRSQGGSYGYTF.

In DNA, the CDR3 is TGTGCCAGCAGTTCGTCGACAGGGAGTTCCAAAAACATTCAGTACTTC. Amino acid sequence: CASSSSTGSSKNIQYF. The chain recombines TRBV12-3 or TRBV12-4 with TRBJ2-4; TRBD1 agrees at 7 bases. With 4 bases clipped from V and 2 bases from J, the junction kept 8 bases outside the gene matches. The CDR3 contains 16 residues.

At least ten counts were recorded for this clonotype. This chain uses TRBV12-3 or TRBV12-4 with TRBJ1-1; D gene unclear. Trimming removed 5 bases at V and 3 bases at J, with 16 bases between. The CDR3 spans 15 residues. The CDR3 region has the DNA TGTGCCAGCAGTACCCGCGGGAAGCTAGACACTGAAGCTTTCTTT. It is translated as CASSTRGKLDTEAFF.

This clonotype was counted a few times. The V and J genes are TRBV6-2 or TRBV6-3 and TRBJ1-1; 8 nucleotides align to TRBD1. The CDR3 is 15 amino acids. Unmatched junction bases numbered 6, after V lost 6 bases and J lost 0 bases. CDR1 MNHEY and CDR2 SVGEGT come from the germline V gene. CDR3 protein: CASSRGGQVNTEAFF. The CDR3 region has the DNA TGTGCCAGCAGCCGCGGGGGACAGGTGAACACTGAAGCTTTCTTT.

This clonotype was observed a handful of times. This chain connects TRBV12-3 or TRBV12-4 to TRBJ2-7; 10 bases map to TRBD1. The length of the CDR3 is 15 residues. The J segment lost 4 bases and the V segment lost 5 bases, leaving 8 bases of the junction unmatched. Written as DNA, the CDR3 is TGTGCCAGCAGTCGGTCCGGGACAGGGGATTACGAGCAGTACTTC. Amino acids: CASSRSGTGDYEQYF.

The table lists this clonotype with many counts. This chain joins TRBV5-6 and TRBJ2-7; D tentatively reads TRBD1 or TRBD2 (6 bases each). V was shortened by 0 bases and J by 9 bases, with 13 bases between the two germline ends. Germline CDR1 SGHDT, CDR2 YYEEEE. The CDR3 length is 13 residues. The CDR3 sequence is CASSLAGATGQYF. CDR3 sequence (DNA): TGTGCCAGCAGCTTGGCGGGGGCCACCGGGCAGTACTTC.

This clonotype has just one count. The chain joins TRBV6-1 to TRBJ1-2; no definite D call. This CDR3 has 14 residues. Germline assignment: CDR1 MNHNS and CDR2 SASEGT. The V gene lost 1 base and the J gene lost 6 bases, with 12 bases spanning the gap. CDR3 DNA: TGTGCCAGCAGTGAAGTAGGAGTTCGGAATGGCTACACCTTC. Its protein is CASSEVGVRNGYTF.

This clonotype was recorded many times. The chain couples TRBV5-1 to TRBJ1-1; D is possibly TRBD1 (5 bases). This CDR3 spans 15 amino acids. Trimming cost V 0 bases and J 1 base, with 10 bases left between them. CDR1 and CDR2 from the germline V gene are SGHRS and YFSETQ. DNA for the CDR3: TGCGCCAGCAGCTTGGATGCGGGGCCGAACACTGAAGCTTTCTTT. This sequence encodes CASSLDAGPNTEAFF.

In regard to this clonotype: Possible read error: a much larger clone is one base away. This chain joins TRBV6-2 or TRBV6-3 and TRBJ1-1; the D is unclear. This CDR3 has 13 amino acids. Germline V gene sequence: CDR1 MNHEY, CDR2 SVGEGT. The CDR3 loop is CASLPVSQAEACF. CDR3 coding DNA: TGTGCCAGCCTCCCGGTCTCGCAAGCTGAAGCTTGCTTT.

The J gene is TRBJ2-5, the V gene TRBV6-1; TRBD2 is a possible D gene (6 bases). CDR1 and CDR2 (germline): MNHNS, SASEGT. The V end was cut by 6 bases, the J end by 1 base, with 12 bases between. The CDR3 extends over 14 amino acids. The CDR3 sequence is CASRVADFQETQYF. Written as DNA, the CDR3 is TGTGCCAGCAGGGTAGCGGATTTCCAAGAGACCCAGTACTTC.

Ten or more counts support this clonotype. The chain recombines TRBV6-1 with TRBJ2-5; D call uncertain. This CDR3 has 13 amino acids. Germline lookup yields CDR1 MNHNS and CDR2 SASEGT. V was cut by 6 bases and J by 4 bases, with 12 bases left in between. CDR3 protein: CASSEPPAETQYF. CDR3 in DNA: TGTGCCAGCAGCGAACCCCCCGCAGAGACCCAGTACTTC.

This clonotype was counted at least ten times. The rearrangement joins TRBV11-2 to TRBJ1-5; 11 nucleotides agree with TRBD1. Germline V gene lookup returns CDR1 SGHAT and CDR2 FQNNGV. This CDR3 spans 14 amino acids. Trimming took 8 bases from V and 7 from J; bases not matched to a gene: 7. In nucleotides, the CDR3 is TGTGCCAGCTCTGGACAGGGGGCAGAACAGCCCCAGCATTTT. Its translation: CASSGQGAEQPQHF. Combining the CDR3 with reference TRBV11-2 and TRBJ1-5 gives the whole variable domain EAGVAQSPRYKIIEKRQSVAFWCNPISGHATLYWYQQILGQGPKLLIQFQNNGVVDDSQLPKDRFSAERLKGVDSTLKIQPAKLEDSAVYLCASSGQGAEQPQHFGDGTRLSIL.

The chain joins TRBV28 to TRBJ1-5; TRBD1 is a possible D gene (5 bases). Trimming removed 4 bases at V and 4 bases at J, with 14 bases between. The germline V gene has CDR1 MDHEN and CDR2 SYDVKM. CDR3 size: 15 residues. CDR3 in DNA: TGTGCCAGCAGTTCGTCCCGGGACGGTAATCAGCCCCAGCATTTT. Its translation: CASSSSRDGNQPQHF.

Many counts were recorded for this clonotype. The genes are TRBV6-1 and TRBJ1-1; D not resolved. Trimming removed 3 bases from V and 2 bases from J, with 10 bases in between. Germline CDR1 reads MNHNS; CDR2 reads SASEGT. The CDR3 loop spans 14 amino acids. CDR3 nucleotide sequence: TGTGCCAGCAGTGAGTTAGACTCTAACACTGAAGCTTTCTTT. It is translated as CASSELDSNTEAFF.

V is TRBV6-5 and J is TRBJ1-1, with TRBD1 as a possible D gene (5 bases). There are 13 residues in the CDR3. Trimming pared 2 bases from V and 6 bases from J, leaving 10 bases between. The germline gives CDR1 MNHEY, CDR2 SVGAGI. The CDR3 DNA reads TGTGCCAGCAGTTACCGCCAGGGATCTGAAGCTTTCTTT. Its protein is CASSYRQGSEAFF.

This clonotype was observed many times. V and J are TRBV11-3 and TRBJ1-6; maybe TRBD1 (6 bases). The CDR3 sequence is 13 residues long. Per germline, CDR1 SGHNT and CDR2 YENEEA. The V end lost 5 bases, the J end lost 8 bases, and 10 bases lay between the germline ends. Here the CDR3 reads CASSHNRDSPLHF. The CDR3 DNA is TGTGCCAGCAGCCATAACAGGGATTCACCCCTCCACTTT.